This TCR beta chain is from a study of breast tumors, draining lymph nodes, adjacent tissues. As regards this clonotype: Antigen unknown. The junction departs from the called germline gene at one end, perhaps through a read error.

TCRdb passed the multiplex PCR reads through MiXCR, listing each CDR3 protein once. The profile shows about 21,000 distinct CDR3 sequences, about half of them singletons. Notes on the study in general: Compared with basal-like, luminal-like tumors shared significantly more repertoire with nontumor tissue. Tumors had less TCR diversity than lymph nodes, more than nontumor tissue. Most tumor T cells seemingly derive from lymph node, then expand in tumor.

Source material: breast tumor tissue. The receptor comes from a female donor with breast cancer. Some clones in this sample may be carry-over from other donors' samples.

Here the CDR3 DNA reads TGCAGTGCTAGAGCCTCAACGTACGGGGCCTCCCACGAGCAGTACTTC. Residues: CSARASTYGASHEQYF. V usage is TRBV20-1 and J usage is TRBJ2-7; D is perhaps TRBD1 or TRBD2 (5 bases each). CDR3 length: 16 amino acids. Germline assignment: CDR1 DFQATT and CDR2 SNEGSKA (reference sequence).